These T cell receptor beta chains were read from a single sample in a study of cytomegalovirus exposure and HLA in healthy donors. TCRdb's table, derived via immunoSEQ multiplex PCR, lists solely in-frame clones and lacks some. The repertoire holds more than 65,000 clones, with 95% to 96% as singletons. Sequencing used PBMCs. The receptors stem from a young woman in good health and CMV-seronegative. The CDR3 runs from the conserved cysteine through the conserved F or W. D genes are given only for firm matches. A row's size may be missing; if present it is once, few, many or a size class.

>TRBD1|TRBV6-5|NA|TRBJ1-1
CASSADRAGDTEAFF
TGTGCCAGCAGTGCGGACAGGGCGGGGGACACTGAAGCTTTCTTT
>NA|TRBV13|NA|TRBJ1-4
CASSVWEEQGEKLFF
TGTGCCAGCAGCGTCTGGGAGGAGCAGGGTGAAAAACTGTTTTTT
>NA|TRBV6-5|NA|TRBJ2-7
CASSEQGGAYEQYF
TGTGCCAGCAGTGAGCAGGGAGGCGCCTACGAGCAGTACTTC
>TRBD2|TRBV9|NA|TRBJ2-7
CASSLRPGLATTEQYF
TGTGCCAGCAGCCTGAGACCGGGACTAGCGACGACCGAGCAGTACTTC
>NA|TRBV9|NA|TRBJ1-2
CASTPQTGVNYGYTF
TGTGCCAGCACCCCCCAAACGGGAGTAAACTATGGCTACACCTTC
>NA|TRBV7-8|once|TRBJ1-5
CASSLGGGNQPQHF
TGTGCCAGCAGCTTAGGGGGGGGAAATCAGCCCCAGCATTTT
>NA|TRBV10-1|NA|TRBJ1-6
CASNDGNSPLHF
TGCGCCAGCAACGACGGGAACTCACCCCTCCACTTT
>TRBD2|TRBV6-5|NA|TRBJ2-1
CASSYTSGRDEQFF
TGTGCCAGCAGTTATACTAGCGGGAGGGATGAGCAGTTCTTC
>TRBD1|TRBV7-2|NA|TRBJ1-1
CASSTGANTEAFF
TGTGCCAGTTCCACAGGGGCGAACACTGAAGCTTTCTTT
>TRBD2|TRBV2|NA|TRBJ2-1
CASTPRGGGSSYNEQFF
TGTGCCAGCACCCCTCGGGGGGGCGGGAGCTCCTACAATGAGCAGTTCTTC
>NA|TRBV12-5|NA|TRBJ2-3
CASGSRDSRAGTQYF
TGTGCTAGTGGTTCCCGGGACTCCAGAGCGGGTACGCAGTATTTT
>TRBD2|TRBV7-8|NA|TRBJ2-1
CASSFGLAGEQFF
TGTGCCAGCAGCTTCGGACTAGCGGGCGAGCAGTTCTTC
>NA|TRBV5-1|NA|TRBJ1-1
CASMYGGDTEAFF
TGCGCCAGCATGTACGGGGGGGACACTGAAGCTTTCTTT
>TRBD1|TRBV19|once|TRBJ1-3
CASSQGTGTTGNTIYF
TGTGCCAGTAGTCAGGGGACAGGGACCACTGGAAACACCATATATTTT
>NA|TRBV7-9|once|TRBJ1-2
CASSLIWGGDGYTF
TGTGCCAGCAGCTTAATCTGGGGAGGTGATGGCTACACCTTC
>NA|TRBV6-5|NA|TRBJ2-7
CASQIRERGSEQYF
TGTGCCAGCCAAATTCGGGAGCGCGGCTCCGAGCAGTACTTC
>NA|TRBV10-3|NA|TRBJ1-1
CAIRLTGSGTEAFF
TGTGCCATCAGACTGACAGGCTCCGGCACTGAAGCTTTCTTT